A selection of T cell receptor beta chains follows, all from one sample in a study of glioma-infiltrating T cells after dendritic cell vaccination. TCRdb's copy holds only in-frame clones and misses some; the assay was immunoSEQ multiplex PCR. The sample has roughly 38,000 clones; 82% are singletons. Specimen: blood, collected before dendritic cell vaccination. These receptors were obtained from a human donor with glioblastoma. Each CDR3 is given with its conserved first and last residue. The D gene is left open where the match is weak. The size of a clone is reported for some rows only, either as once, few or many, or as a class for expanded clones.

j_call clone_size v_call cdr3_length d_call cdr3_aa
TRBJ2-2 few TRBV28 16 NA CASSYSRAPNTGELFF
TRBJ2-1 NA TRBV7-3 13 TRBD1 CASSSTGGHEQFF
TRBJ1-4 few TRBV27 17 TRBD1 CASSPWTGRTTNEKLFF
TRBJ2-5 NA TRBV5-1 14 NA CASSPDSPRETQYF
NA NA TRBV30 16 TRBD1 CAWSVFGGQGYYEQYF
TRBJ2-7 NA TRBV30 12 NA CAWSPDTYEQYF
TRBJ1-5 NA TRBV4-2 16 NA CASSVHSSDNNQPQHF
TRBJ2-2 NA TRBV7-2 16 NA CASSSSGLRDTGELFF
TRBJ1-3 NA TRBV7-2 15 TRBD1 CASSLDRVSGNTIYF
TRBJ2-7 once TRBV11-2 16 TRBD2 CASSLWGGVGSYEQYF
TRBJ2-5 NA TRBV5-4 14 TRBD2 CASSLRLAGETQYF
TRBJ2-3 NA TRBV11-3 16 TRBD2 CASSFHSGGLADTQYF
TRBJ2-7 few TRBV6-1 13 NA CASSGAALSEQYF
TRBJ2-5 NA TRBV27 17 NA CASSLVFPAGTQETQYF
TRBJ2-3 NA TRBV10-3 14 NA CAISPRLEGDTQYF
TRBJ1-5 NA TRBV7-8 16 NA CASSPAGVGVNQPQHF
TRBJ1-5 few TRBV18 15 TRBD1 CASSPGQGANQPQHF
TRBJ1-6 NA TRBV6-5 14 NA CATQDISYNSPLHF
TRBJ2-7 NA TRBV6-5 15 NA CASSTPSQGKDEQYF
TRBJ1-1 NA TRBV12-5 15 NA CASGLTHRGDTEAFF
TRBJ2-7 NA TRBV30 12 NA CAWRYSAYEQYF
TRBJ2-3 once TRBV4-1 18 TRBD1 CASSQVTHGTALTDTQYF
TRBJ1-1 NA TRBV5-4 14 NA CASSWAGGGTEAFF
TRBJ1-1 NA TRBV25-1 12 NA CASSLRNTEAFF
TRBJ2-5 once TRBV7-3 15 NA CASSLLGGGKETQYF
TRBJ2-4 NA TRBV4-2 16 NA CASSQGTGTPKNIQYF
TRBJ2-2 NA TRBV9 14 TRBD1 CASSSRTGSGELFF
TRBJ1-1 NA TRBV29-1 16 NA CSVGEAGVSLNTEAFF
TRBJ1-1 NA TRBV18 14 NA CASTLESMNTEAFF
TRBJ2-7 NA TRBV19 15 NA CASSIRWSQDYEQYF
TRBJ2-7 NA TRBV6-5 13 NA CASSEGLLYEQYF
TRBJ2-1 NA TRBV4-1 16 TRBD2 CASSQDRRGGGNEQFF
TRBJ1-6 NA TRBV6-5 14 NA CASSYSTGYSPLHF
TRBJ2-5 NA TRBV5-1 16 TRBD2 CASSLEIAGEGETQYF
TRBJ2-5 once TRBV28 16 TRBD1 CASSKNNGQGKETQYF
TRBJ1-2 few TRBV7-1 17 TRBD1 CASSRPEPGQGAYGYTF
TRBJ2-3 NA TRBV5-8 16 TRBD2 CASSLGGGGPTDTQYF
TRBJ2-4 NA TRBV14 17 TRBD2 CASSHSRTSGGENIQYF
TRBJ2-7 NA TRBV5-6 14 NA CASSLDGLSYEQYF
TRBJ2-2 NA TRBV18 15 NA CASSPPRYDTGELFF
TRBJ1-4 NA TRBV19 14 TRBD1 CASSTPGQLEKLFF
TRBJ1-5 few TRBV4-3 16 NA CASSQDLRGGNQPQHF
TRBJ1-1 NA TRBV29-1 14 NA CSVEVGGGGTEAFF
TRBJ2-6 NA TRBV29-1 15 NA CSVEGQRSGANVLTF
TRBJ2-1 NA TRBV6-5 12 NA CASSYSPYEQFF
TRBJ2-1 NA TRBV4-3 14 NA CASSQVGSGSEQFF
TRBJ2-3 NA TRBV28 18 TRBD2 CASSLWGSGGRVTDTQYF
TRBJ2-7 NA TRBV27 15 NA CASSYDAGQSYEQYF
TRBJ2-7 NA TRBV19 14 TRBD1 CASSPGQGPYEQYF
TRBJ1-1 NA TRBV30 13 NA CAWSQTVSFEAFF
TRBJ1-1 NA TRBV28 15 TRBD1 CASSFQGALDTEAFF
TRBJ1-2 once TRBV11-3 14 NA CASSPHRARYGYTF
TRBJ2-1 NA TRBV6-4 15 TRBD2 CASSESAGGNNEQFF
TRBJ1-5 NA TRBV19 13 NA CASRQGWDQPQHF
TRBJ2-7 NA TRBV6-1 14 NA CASSGGPGSYEQYF
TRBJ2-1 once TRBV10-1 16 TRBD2 CASSGGGRRFKNEQFF
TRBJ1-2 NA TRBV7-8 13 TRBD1 CASSLVGQGGYTF
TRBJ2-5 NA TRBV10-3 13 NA CAISAGLAETQYF